Sequencing of this T cell receptor beta chain was carried out in a study of metastatic and nonmetastatic thyroid tumors. Trimming removed 6 bases from V and 1 base from J, with 6 bases in between. The CDR3 is 13 residues long. Per germline, CDR1 MNHNS and CDR2 SASEGT. Thyroid surgery was preceded by no treatment in any patient. TCRdb reprocessed the PCR reads via MiXCR. The sample holds about 17,000 clones, about a third seen once. The sequenced sample consisted of tumor tissue. The chain combines TRBV6-1 with TRBJ2-2; no definite D call. The TCR originated in a female donor with papillary thyroid cancer or a benign thyroid nodule (not recorded which). Some clones in this sample may be carry-over from other donors' samples. CDR3 loop: CASRDGNTGELFF. The CDR3, as DNA: TGTGCCAGCAGGGACGGGAACACCGGGGAGCTGTTTTTT.